These 30 T cell receptor beta chains share one sample of origin, sequenced in a study of blood T cells in healthy people across ages. PCR was performed a second time for roughly 6 to 12 cycles using a sample-barcoded 5' primer and a J-beta primer mix. TCRdb re-derived calls from the 5' RACE reads in MiXCR, one entry per CDR3 protein. The sample holds some 1.4 million distinct CDR3 sequences, roughly 45% seen once. The sequenced sample consisted of blood. The origin of the receptors is a woman in her late teens or twenties in good health.

The chain uses TRBV24-1 and TRBJ2-1; tentative D call: TRBD2 (5 bases). The CDR3 has 15 residues. In germline, CDR1 is KGHDR, CDR2 SFDVKD. The ends were cut back, 3 bases at V and 8 bases at J, with 16 bases in the middle. The CDR3 reads CATSDARGVGDEQFF. CDR3 nucleotides: TGTGCCACCAGTGATGCCCGGGGAGTGGGCGATGAGCAGTTCTTC.

V gene TRBV6-6 combines with J gene TRBJ1-1, with D possibly TRBD1 on 6 matching bases. V dropped 8 bases and J dropped 5 bases, with 15 bases sitting between them. Germline CDR1 is MNHNY and CDR2 is SVGAGI (reference sequence). The CDR3 spans 13 residues. CDR3 loop: CASQRGVGTEAFF. CDR3 nucleotide sequence: TGTGCCAGCCAAAGGGGGGTGGGGACTGAAGCTTTCTTT.

The DNA of the CDR3 is TGTGCCAGCAGTGGGGGACTAGCGGGAGAAGGTTGGCAGTTCTTC. Its translation is CASSGGLAGEGWQFF. The gene calls are TRBV2 and TRBJ2-1; 14 positions match TRBD2. This CDR3 is built from 15 residues. Germline V gene lookup returns CDR1 SNHLY and CDR2 FYNNEI. Losses at the gene ends were 4 bases for V and 12 bases for J; bases not matched to a gene: 8.

The chain is built from TRBV29-1 and TRBJ1-2, with D possibly matching TRBD1 (5 bases). The germline gives CDR1 SQVTM, CDR2 ANQGSEA. V was clipped by 3 bases and J by 1 base, with 24 bases between them. The CDR3 runs 18 residues. The CDR3 DNA follows: TGCAGCGTTGAGGAAACGGGGACCTCTGCTTACCTTAACTATGGCTACACCTTC. This translates into CSVEETGTSAYLNYGYTF.

This sequence joins TRBV20-1 and TRBJ2-1, with D perhaps TRBD2 (5 bases). The DNA end favors TRBJ2-7, so the J call may be wrong. Germline V gene data show CDR1 as DFQATT and CDR2 as SNEGSKA (reference sequence). The CDR3 extends over 16 amino acids. CDR3 DNA: TGCAGTGCTAGGTTGGTTCGAGCGGACCTGTACAATGAGCAGTACTTC. This sequence encodes CSARLVRADLYNEQYF.

This clonotype showed up just a few times. V and J are TRBV20-1 and TRBJ1-2; unclear D gene. The CDR3 consists of 15 residues. Germline lookup yields CDR1 DFQATT and CDR2 SNEGSKA (reference sequence). The ends were cut back, 2 bases at V and 2 bases at J, with 15 bases in the middle. CDR3 region: CSARSEGRQNYGYTF. CDR3 DNA: TGCAGTGCTAGATCAGAAGGACGGCAAAACTATGGCTACACCTTC.

This clonotype was picked up a small number of times. The chain uses TRBV20-1 and TRBJ2-7, with 8 positions matching TRBD2. Looked up from germline, CDR1 is DFQATT and CDR2 is SNEGSKA (reference sequence). The ends lost 6 bases at V and 0 bases at J; junction bases unmatched: 16. CDR3 length: 17 amino acids. CDR3 loop: CSARRRLASKSSYEQYF. In DNA, the CDR3 is TGCAGTGCCAGGAGGAGACTAGCGTCAAAGAGCTCCTACGAGCAGTACTTC.

The genes are TRBV2 and TRBJ2-2; tentatively, D is TRBD1 or TRBD2 (5 bases each). The ends were cut back, 6 bases at V and 3 bases at J, with 11 bases in the middle. The CDR3 sequence is 14 residues long. Germline V gene data show CDR1 as SNHLY and CDR2 as FYNNEI. The CDR3 is CASRLLGDTGELFF. CDR3 sequence (DNA): TGTGCCAGCAGACTACTAGGGGACACCGGGGAGCTGTTTTTT.

The chain recombines TRBV2 with TRBJ2-1, with 13 bases fitting TRBD2. The CDR3 totals 18 residues. J was trimmed by 1 base and V by 5 bases; bases with no gene match: 8. Germline CDR1 is SNHLY and CDR2 is FYNNEI. This CDR3 reads CASSRGGTSGTSYNEQFF. The CDR3 DNA is TGTGCCAGCAGTCGGGGGGGGACTAGCGGGACATCCTACAATGAGCAGTTCTTC.

V and J are TRBV6-1 and TRBJ2-1, with TRBD2 matching over 11 bases. The CDR3 spans 15 residues. The germline V gene has CDR1 MNHNS and CDR2 SASEGT. V lost 4 bases, J lost 1 base, and 0 bases stayed unmatched. CDR3 sequence: CASSASGRSYNEQFF. DNA for the CDR3: TGTGCCAGCAGTGCTAGCGGGAGGTCCTACAATGAGCAGTTCTTC.

This clonotype was seen ten or more times. V usage is TRBV11-2 and J usage is TRBJ2-1; D might be TRBD2 (6 bases). The CDR3 has 15 residues. V lost 2 bases and J lost 7, with 15 bases in between. Germline lookup yields CDR1 SGHAT and CDR2 FQNNGV. DNA for the CDR3: TGTGCCAGCAGCTTAATGCCTAGTGCGGGAAATGAGCAGTTCTTC. It codes for CASSLMPSAGNEQFF.

This sequence joins TRBV9 and TRBJ2-6; D unclear. Germline values: CDR1 SGDLS, CDR2 YYNGEE. V lost 3 bases to trimming and J lost 0 bases, with 7 bases between them. The CDR3 sequence is 15 residues long. The CDR3 reads CASSGWGSGANVLTF. The CDR3 DNA is TGTGCCAGCAGCGGATGGGGCTCTGGGGCCAACGTCCTGACTTTC.

This clonotype occurred a few times. This chain uses TRBV11-2 with TRBJ1-4; D is undetermined. Trimming pared 1 base from V and 2 bases from J, leaving 2 bases between. The CDR3 consists of 13 residues. Germline V lookup: CDR1 SGHAT, CDR2 FQNNGV. This CDR3 is CASSLVTNEKLFF. The CDR3, as DNA: TGTGCCAGCAGCTTAGTGACTAATGAAAAACTGTTTTTT.

CDR3 nucleotides: TGTGCCAGCAGGGAACTGGGACCCCGCTACAATGAGCAGTTCTTC. The encoded protein is CASRELGPRYNEQFF. The chain is built from TRBV27 and TRBJ2-1; D may correspond to TRBD1 or TRBD2 (5 bases each). The CDR3 contains 15 residues. CDR1 MNHEY and CDR2 SMNVEV come from the germline V gene (reference sequence). V was trimmed by 6 bases and J by 3 bases, leaving 15 bases between them.

This chain joins TRBV4-1 and TRBJ2-3; D is possibly TRBD1 or TRBD2 (5 bases each). CDR1 and CDR2 from the germline V gene are MGHRA and YSYEKL. The length of the CDR3 is 16 residues. V was trimmed by 4 bases and J by 3 bases, leaving 17 bases between them. Written as DNA, the CDR3 is TGCGCCAGCAGCCCCGGGACCCAAGGGTGGACAGATACGCAGTATTTT. Protein: CASSPGTQGWTDTQYF.

This clonotype was recorded only once. Mismatch with germline at one junction end may stem from a read error. This chain connects TRBV4-2 to TRBJ1-2; tentative D call: TRBD1 (6 bases). Germline CDR1 reads LGHNA; CDR2 reads YNFKEQ. The CDR3 runs 16 residues. The CDR3 sequence is CAGSSDRGADNYGYTF. In nucleotides, the CDR3 is TGTGCCGGCAGCTCGGACCGGGGGGCAGACAACTATGGCTACACCTTC.

V and J are TRBV11-2 and TRBJ1-2; D unresolved. Looked up from germline, CDR1 is SGHAT and CDR2 is FQNNGV. The CDR3 is made up of 12 amino acids. V was shortened by 4 bases and J by 4 bases, with 7 bases between the two germline ends. The CDR3 nucleotides are TGTGCCAGCAGCTCTAGCAGCTATGGCTACACCTTC. Translated: CASSSSSYGYTF.

This sequence joins TRBV7-2 and TRBJ2-3; either TRBD1 or TRBD2 may fit D (7 bases each). Germline assignment: CDR1 SGHTA and CDR2 FQGNSA. The CDR3 totals 15 residues. Trimming left V 1 base short and J 10 bases short, with 18 bases between. CDR3 nucleotide sequence: TGTGCCAGCAGCTTAGTGGCGGGACTAAGGGGGCCGCAGTATTTT. It yields the protein CASSLVAGLRGPQYF.

The J gene is TRBJ2-1, the V gene TRBV5-1; D may be TRBD2 (5 bases). The J call may not be correct, given that the DNA end is closer to TRBJ2-7. Germline CDR1 SGHRS, CDR2 YFSETQ. This CDR3 has 16 amino acids. For the CDR3, the DNA is TGCGCCAGCAGCTTATTCGGTGCGGGTAACGACAATGAGCAGTACTTC. Translated, it gives CASSLFGAGNDNEQYF.

This clonotype was counted only a few times. The chain joins TRBV27 to TRBJ2-3; no definite D call. Germline CDR1 reads MNHEY; CDR2 reads SMNVEV (reference sequence). The ends were cut back, 1 base at V and 5 bases at J, with 7 bases in the middle. The CDR3 loop spans 13 amino acids. CDR3 nucleotides: TGTGCCAGCAGTTTATTGGATAAAGATACGCAGTATTTT. Amino acid sequence: CASSLLDKDTQYF.

This rearrangement joins TRBV11-2 to TRBJ1-2; no firm D call. Deletions cut 4 bases from V and 0 bases from J, with 12 bases between. Per the germline V gene, CDR1 is SGHAT and CDR2 is FQNNGV. The CDR3 loop spans 15 amino acids. This CDR3 reads CASSYSKDPNYGYTF. CDR3 DNA: TGTGCCAGCAGCTACTCAAAAGATCCTAACTATGGCTACACCTTC.

This clonotype was picked up a small number of times. This sequence joins TRBV4-1 and TRBJ1-1; no clear D. The V and J ends lost 1 base and 0 bases respectively, with 9 bases between them. The CDR3 contains 15 residues. CDR1 and CDR2 from the germline V gene are MGHRA and YSYEKL. CDR3 protein: CASSQVAAMNTEAFF. The CDR3 nucleotides read TGCGCCAGCAGCCAAGTGGCTGCGATGAACACTGAAGCTTTCTTT.

The chain combines TRBV27 with TRBJ2-7, with TRBD1 identical over 7 bases. The germline CDR1 and CDR2 sequences are MNHEY and SMNVEV (reference sequence). The CDR3 contains 13 residues. J was trimmed by 2 bases and V by 5 bases; bases with no gene match: 3. The chain's CDR3 is CASSPDRTYEQYF. The CDR3, as DNA: TGTGCCAGCAGTCCGGACAGGACCTACGAGCAGTACTTC.

The gene calls are TRBV12-3 or TRBV12-4 and TRBJ1-1, with D unclear. The length of the CDR3 is 14 residues. The V end was cut by 7 bases, the J end by 0 bases, with 12 bases between. CDR3 sequence reads: CASKTRSLNTEAFF. In DNA form, the CDR3 reads TGTGCCAGCAAAACGAGGTCGCTGAACACTGAAGCTTTCTTT.

This sequence joins TRBV15 and TRBJ2-3; tentatively, D is TRBD1 or TRBD2 (6 bases each). V lost 3 bases, J lost 4 bases, and 14 bases lay in between. The V gene's germline CDR1 is LNHNV and CDR2 YYDKDF (reference sequence). The CDR3 has 15 residues. The CDR3 sequence is CATSRFRGVSDTQYF. The CDR3 DNA follows: TGTGCCACCAGCAGGTTTAGGGGGGTGTCAGATACGCAGTATTTT. Combining the CDR3 with reference TRBV15 and TRBJ2-3 gives the whole variable domain DAMVIQNPRYQVTQFGKPVTLSCSQTLNHNVMYWYQQKSSQAPKLLFHYYDKDFNNEADTPDNFQSRRPNTSFCFLDIRSPGLGDTAMYLCATSRFRGVSDTQYFGPGTRLTVL.

The chain joins TRBV24-1 to TRBJ2-2; 7 bases are a match to TRBD1. There are 13 residues in the CDR3. V lost 10 bases to trimming and J lost 6 bases; unmatched junction nucleotides: 7. Per germline, CDR1 KGHDR and CDR2 SFDVKD. The CDR3 nucleotides are TGTGCCACGCAGACAGGGCGCGCCGGGGAGCTGTTTTTT. It codes for CATQTGRAGELFF.

In this sample, this clonotype turned up a few times. The V call is TRBV6-1, the J call TRBJ2-7; D possibly corresponds to TRBD2 (6 bases). This CDR3 spans 13 amino acids. Trimming took 5 bases from V and 7 from J, leaving 15 bases between them. Per germline, CDR1 MNHNS and CDR2 SASEGT. The CDR3 reads CASSSRGYNEQYF. The CDR3, as DNA: TGTGCCAGCAGTAGTCGGGGGTACAATGAGCAGTACTTC.

The chain carries TRBV15 and TRBJ2-3; 11 bases map to TRBD2. The CDR3 contains 17 residues. The J segment lost 2 bases and the V segment lost 4 bases, leaving 8 bases of the junction unmatched. Germline assignment: CDR1 LNHNV and CDR2 YYDKDF (reference sequence). The CDR3: CATSTGTSGTITDTQYF. The CDR3 DNA sequence: TGTGCCACCAGCACCGGGACTAGCGGTACGATCACAGATACGCAGTATTTT.

This clonotype was counted a single time. The chain carries TRBV7-3 and TRBJ2-5; D assignment may be TRBD1 or TRBD2 (6 bases each). CDR1 SGHTA and CDR2 FQGTGA come from the germline V gene. The V end lost 5 bases, the J end lost 3 bases, and 13 bases lay between the germline ends. The length of the CDR3 is 14 residues. The CDR3 spells CASSNPGDKETQYF. CDR3 nucleotide sequence: TGTGCCAGCAGCAACCCGGGGGACAAAGAGACCCAGTACTTC.

This rearrangement joins TRBV5-1 to TRBJ1-5; D remains unclear. The germline CDR1 and CDR2 sequences are SGHRS and YFSETQ. This CDR3 comprises 15 residues. The germline V and J ends were trimmed by 2 bases and 6 bases, with 15 bases remaining between them. As DNA, the CDR3 is TGCGCCAGCAGCTTAGACCCTTTGTCCGGTCAGCCCCAGCATTTT. Amino acid sequence: CASSLDPLSGQPQHF.